A selection of T cell receptor beta chains follows, all from one sample in a study of blood T cell repertoires in COVID-19. The assay was immunoSEQ multiplex PCR, and TCRdb's table has in-frame clones only and misses some. The sample holds about 360,000 clones, approximately 89% seen once. Source material: PBMCs or T cells enriched from blood (not recorded which). The receptors derive from a man aged 40-50 years in a cohort exposed to, infected with or recovered from COVID-19 (not recorded which). The CDR3 runs from the conserved cysteine through the conserved F or W. The D gene is left open where the match is weak. Size is stated for part of the rows, as once, few or many counts, or as a class when the clone is expanded.

D gene: TRBD1
CDR3 length: 15
clone size: NA
V gene: TRBV7-3
J gene: TRBJ2-1
CDR3 protein: CASSLYRDSNNEQFF
CDR3 DNA: TGTGCCAGCAGCTTATACCGGGACAGTAACAATGAGCAGTTCTTC

D gene: NA
CDR3 length: 14
clone size: NA
V gene: TRBV28
J gene: TRBJ1-1
CDR3 protein: CASKRTASTLGAFF
CDR3 DNA: TGTGCCAGCAAACGGACAGCAAGCACTCTTGGAGCTTTCTTT

D gene: TRBD2
CDR3 length: 19
clone size: NA
V gene: TRBV29-1
J gene: TRBJ2-1
CDR3 protein: CSVDTMTSGSPLFYNEQFF
CDR3 DNA: TGCAGCGTTGACACGATGACTAGCGGGAGTCCCCTTTTCTACAATGAGCAGTTCTTC

D gene: TRBD2
CDR3 length: 16
clone size: NA
V gene: TRBV6-4
J gene: TRBJ2-5
CDR3 protein: CASRPTSGRGVETQYF
CDR3 DNA: TGTGCCAGCAGGCCGACTAGCGGGCGGGGGGTAGAGACCCAGTACTTC

D gene: NA
CDR3 length: 15
clone size: NA
V gene: TRBV5-1
J gene: TRBJ1-2
CDR3 protein: CASSPASRGGDGYTF
CDR3 DNA: TGCGCCAGCAGCCCCGCTTCACGAGGGGGGGATGGCTACACCTTC

D gene: TRBD1
CDR3 length: 15
clone size: NA
V gene: TRBV7-7
J gene: TRBJ2-2
CDR3 protein: CASSSTGVHTGELFF
CDR3 DNA: TGTGCCAGCAGCTCGACAGGGGTGCACACCGGGGAGCTGTTTTTT

D gene: NA
CDR3 length: 15
clone size: NA
V gene: TRBV3-1/TRBV3-2
J gene: TRBJ2-1
CDR3 protein: CASSPRATAPNEQFF
CDR3 DNA: TGTGCCAGCAGCCCCAGGGCAACTGCACCCAATGAGCAGTTCTTC

D gene: NA
CDR3 length: 13
clone size: NA
V gene: TRBV2
J gene: TRBJ1-1
CDR3 protein: CASSGSVNTEAFF
CDR3 DNA: TGTGCCAGCAGTGGGTCAGTGAACACTGAAGCTTTCTTT

D gene: TRBD2
CDR3 length: 18
clone size: NA
V gene: TRBV7-9
J gene: TRBJ2-1
CDR3 protein: CASSPGTSGRLQYNEQFF
CDR3 DNA: TGTGCCAGCAGCCCCGGGACTAGCGGGAGGCTACAATACAATGAGCAGTTCTTC

D gene: NA
CDR3 length: 14
clone size: NA
V gene: TRBV5-1
J gene: TRBJ2-3
CDR3 protein: CASSFGTGEDTQYF
CDR3 DNA: TGCGCCAGCAGCTTTGGGACGGGGGAAGATACGCAGTATTTT

D gene: NA
CDR3 length: 16
clone size: NA
V gene: TRBV30
J gene: TRBJ1-5
CDR3 protein: CAWSVGARISNQPQHF
CDR3 DNA: TGTGCCTGGAGTGTAGGGGCGCGGATTAGCAATCAGCCCCAGCATTTT

D gene: NA
CDR3 length: 11
clone size: few
V gene: TRBV24-1
J gene: TRBJ2-3
CDR3 protein: CATAEGDTQYF
CDR3 DNA: TGTGCCACTGCGGAGGGAGATACGCAGTATTTT

D gene: NA
CDR3 length: 13
clone size: NA
V gene: TRBV15
J gene: TRBJ1-5
CDR3 protein: CATSREPHLPQHF
CDR3 DNA: TGTGCCACCAGCAGAGAACCCCATCTACCCCAGCATTTT

D gene: NA
CDR3 length: 16
clone size: NA
V gene: TRBV4-1
J gene: TRBJ1-5
CDR3 protein: CASSQDRGAGNQPQHF
CDR3 DNA: TGCGCCAGCAGCCAAGACCGGGGGGCCGGCAATCAGCCCCAGCATTTT

D gene: TRBD1
CDR3 length: 14
clone size: NA
V gene: TRBV30
J gene: TRBJ2-5
CDR3 protein: CAWSVQGARETQYF
CDR3 DNA: TGTGCCTGGAGTGTACAGGGGGCCCGGGAGACCCAGTACTTC

D gene: TRBD2
CDR3 length: 17
clone size: NA
V gene: TRBV28
J gene: TRBJ2-1
CDR3 protein: CASSPPSGTRPYNEQFF
CDR3 DNA: TGTGCCAGCAGTCCACCATCCGGGACTAGGCCCTACAATGAGCAGTTCTTC

D gene: TRBD1
CDR3 length: 15
clone size: NA
V gene: TRBV5-1
J gene: TRBJ1-1
CDR3 protein: CASSPGQGDITEAFF
CDR3 DNA: TGCGCCAGCAGTCCCGGACAGGGGGATATTACTGAAGCTTTCTTT

D gene: TRBD1
CDR3 length: 16
clone size: NA
V gene: TRBV18
J gene: TRBJ1-5
CDR3 protein: CASSTTGAQGNQPQHF
CDR3 DNA: TGTGCCAGCTCTACTACAGGGGCGCAGGGCAATCAGCCCCAGCATTTT

D gene: TRBD2
CDR3 length: 16
clone size: NA
V gene: TRBV9
J gene: TRBJ2-3
CDR3 protein: CASTESGTSGPDTQYF
CDR3 DNA: TGTGCCAGCACCGAATCCGGGACTAGCGGACCAGATACGCAGTATTTT

D gene: NA
CDR3 length: 16
clone size: NA
V gene: TRBV5-1
J gene: TRBJ2-7
CDR3 protein: CASSLGHRNSADEQYF
CDR3 DNA: TGCGCCAGCAGCTTGGGTCATCGAAACAGTGCCGACGAGCAGTACTTC

D gene: TRBD2
CDR3 length: 14
clone size: NA
V gene: TRBV5-1
J gene: TRBJ2-5
CDR3 protein: CASRGGGPEETQYF
CDR3 DNA: TGCGCCAGCAGGGGGGGAGGGCCTGAGGAGACCCAGTACTTC

D gene: NA
CDR3 length: 16
clone size: NA
V gene: TRBV5-1
J gene: TRBJ1-5
CDR3 protein: CASSPSGAGGNQPQHF
CDR3 DNA: TGCGCCAGCAGCCCTAGTGGGGCGGGGGGCAATCAGCCCCAGCATTTT

D gene: TRBD2
CDR3 length: 15
clone size: NA
V gene: TRBV5-6
J gene: TRBJ2-5
CDR3 protein: CASSLGKRELETQYF
CDR3 DNA: TGTGCCAGCAGCTTGGGTAAGCGGGAGCTGGAGACCCAGTACTTC

D gene: TRBD2
CDR3 length: 15
clone size: NA
V gene: TRBV7-2
J gene: TRBJ2-7
CDR3 protein: CASSPKLAGGKEQYF
CDR3 DNA: TGTGCCAGCAGCCCAAAACTAGCGGGAGGAAAAGAGCAGTACTTC